A single TCR beta chain is shown here with its context. The sample belongs to a study of blood T cell repertoires in COVID-19. Whole-study context: Some COVID-19 samples were acute and others convalescent; all came from the United States, Italy and Spain. Sample material is recorded as cDNA or gDNA derived from T cells, B-cell-depleted T cells, or PBMCs.

Looked up from germline, CDR1 is LGHNA and CDR2 is YSLEER. Trimming left V 1 base short and J 5 bases short, with 11 bases between. The CDR3 length is 14 residues. Clones were read by immunoSEQ multiplex PCR, and TCRdb kept only the in-frame ones, dropping some. Of about 40,000 clones in the sample, 75% to 90% were seen once. The J gene is TRBJ2-5, the V gene TRBV4-3, with D maybe TRBD1 (5 bases). The sample comprised peripheral blood. The sequence derives from a woman aged 70 to 79 with acute or convalescent COVID-19. CDR3 protein: CASSQGTGSETQYF. In DNA form, the CDR3 reads TGCGCCAGCAGCCAAGGCACAGGATCGGAGACCCAGTACTTC.